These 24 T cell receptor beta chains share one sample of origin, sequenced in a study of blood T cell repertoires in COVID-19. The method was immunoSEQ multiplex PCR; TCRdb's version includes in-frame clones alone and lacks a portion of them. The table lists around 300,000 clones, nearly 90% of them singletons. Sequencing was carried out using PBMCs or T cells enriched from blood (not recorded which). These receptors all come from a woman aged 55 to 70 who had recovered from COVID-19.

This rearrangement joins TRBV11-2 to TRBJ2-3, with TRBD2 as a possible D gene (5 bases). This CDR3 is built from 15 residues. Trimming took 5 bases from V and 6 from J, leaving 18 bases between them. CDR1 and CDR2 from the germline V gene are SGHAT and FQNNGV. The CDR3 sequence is CASSRRWSGPDTQYF. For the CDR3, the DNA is TGTGCCAGCAGCCGGAGGTGGAGCGGTCCGGATACGCAGTATTTT. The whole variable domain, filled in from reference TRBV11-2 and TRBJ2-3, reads EAGVAQSPRYKIIEKRQSVAFWCNPISGHATLYWYQQILGQGPKLLIQFQNNGVVDDSQLPKDRFSAERLKGVDSTLKIQPAKLEDSAVYLCASSRRWSGPDTQYFGPGTRLTVL.

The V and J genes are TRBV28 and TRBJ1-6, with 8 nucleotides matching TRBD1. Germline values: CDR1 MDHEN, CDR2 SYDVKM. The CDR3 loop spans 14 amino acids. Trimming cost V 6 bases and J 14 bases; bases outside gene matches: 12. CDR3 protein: CASSLHPRQGTLHF. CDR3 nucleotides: TGTGCCAGCAGCCTACACCCTAGACAGGGGACCCTCCACTTT.

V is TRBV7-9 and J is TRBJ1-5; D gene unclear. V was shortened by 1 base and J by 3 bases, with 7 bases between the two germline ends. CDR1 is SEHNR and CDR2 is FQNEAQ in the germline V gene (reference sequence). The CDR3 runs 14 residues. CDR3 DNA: TGTGCCAGCAGCTTAGGAGGGTACAATCAGCCCCAGCATTTT. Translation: CASSLGGYNQPQHF.

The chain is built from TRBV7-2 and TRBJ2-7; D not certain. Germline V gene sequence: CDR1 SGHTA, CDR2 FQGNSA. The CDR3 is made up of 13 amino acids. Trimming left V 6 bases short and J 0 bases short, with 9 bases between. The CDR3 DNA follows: TGTGCCAGCAGACGCCAGTCCTCCTACGAGCAGTACTTC. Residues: CASRRQSSYEQYF.

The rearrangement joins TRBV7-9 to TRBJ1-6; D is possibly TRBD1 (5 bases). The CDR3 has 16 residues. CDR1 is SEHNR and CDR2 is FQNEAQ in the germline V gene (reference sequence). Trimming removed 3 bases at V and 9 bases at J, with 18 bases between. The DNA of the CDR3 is TGTGCCAGCAGCTTGACCGGAGGGGCCGGGGCTTCACCCCTCCACTTT. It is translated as CASSLTGGAGASPLHF.

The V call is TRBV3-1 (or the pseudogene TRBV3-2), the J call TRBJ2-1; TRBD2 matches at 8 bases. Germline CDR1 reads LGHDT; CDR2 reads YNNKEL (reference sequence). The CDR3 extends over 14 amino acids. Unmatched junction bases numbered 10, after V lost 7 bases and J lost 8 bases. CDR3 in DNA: TGTGCCAGCACCACGTCGGGACTAGAATATGAGCAGTTCTTC. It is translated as CASTTSGLEYEQFF.

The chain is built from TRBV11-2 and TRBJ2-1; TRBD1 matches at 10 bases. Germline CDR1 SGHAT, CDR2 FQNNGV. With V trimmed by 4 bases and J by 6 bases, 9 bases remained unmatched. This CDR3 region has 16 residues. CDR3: CASSSTGTGALNEQFF. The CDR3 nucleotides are TGTGCCAGCAGCTCTACCGGGACAGGGGCTCTCAATGAGCAGTTCTTC. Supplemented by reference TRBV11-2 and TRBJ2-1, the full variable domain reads EAGVAQSPRYKIIEKRQSVAFWCNPISGHATLYWYQQILGQGPKLLIQFQNNGVVDDSQLPKDRFSAERLKGVDSTLKIQPAKLEDSAVYLCASSSTGTGALNEQFFGPGTRLTVL.

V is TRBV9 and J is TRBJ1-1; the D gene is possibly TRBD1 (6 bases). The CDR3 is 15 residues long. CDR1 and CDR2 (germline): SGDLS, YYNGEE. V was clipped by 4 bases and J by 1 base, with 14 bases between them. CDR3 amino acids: CASSPYVQGNTEAFF. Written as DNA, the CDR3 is TGTGCCAGCAGCCCATATGTACAGGGGAACACTGAAGCTTTCTTT.

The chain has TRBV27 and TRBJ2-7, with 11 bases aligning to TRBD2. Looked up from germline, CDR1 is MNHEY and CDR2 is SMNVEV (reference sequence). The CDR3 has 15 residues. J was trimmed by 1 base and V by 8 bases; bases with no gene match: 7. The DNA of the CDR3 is TGTGCCAGCCGCACCATAGCGGGGGGGTCCTACGAGCAGTACTTC. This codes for CASRTIAGGSYEQYF.

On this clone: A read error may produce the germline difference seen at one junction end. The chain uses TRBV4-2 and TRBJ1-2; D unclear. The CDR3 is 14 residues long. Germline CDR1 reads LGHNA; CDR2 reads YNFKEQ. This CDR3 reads CASTQEVESYGYTF. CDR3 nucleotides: TGTGCCAGCACCCAAGAGGTAGAAAGCTATGGCTACACCTTC.

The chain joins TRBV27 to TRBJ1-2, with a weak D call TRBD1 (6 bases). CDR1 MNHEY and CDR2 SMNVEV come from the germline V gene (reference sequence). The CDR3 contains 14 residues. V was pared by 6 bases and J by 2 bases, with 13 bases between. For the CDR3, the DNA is TGTGCCAGCAGATTAACAGGGCCCAACTATGGCTACACCTTC. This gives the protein CASRLTGPNYGYTF.

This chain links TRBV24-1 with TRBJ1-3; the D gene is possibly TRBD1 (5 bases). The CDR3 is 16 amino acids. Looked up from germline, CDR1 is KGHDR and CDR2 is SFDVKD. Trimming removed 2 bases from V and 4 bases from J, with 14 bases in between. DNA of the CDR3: TGTGCCACCAGTGATTACGGACACGGCCCGGGAAACACCATATATTTT. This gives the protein CATSDYGHGPGNTIYF.

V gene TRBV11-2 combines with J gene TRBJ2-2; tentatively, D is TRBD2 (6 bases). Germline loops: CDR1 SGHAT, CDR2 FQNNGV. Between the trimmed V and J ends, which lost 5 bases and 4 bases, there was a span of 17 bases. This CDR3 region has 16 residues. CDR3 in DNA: TGTGCCAGCAGCCCCCTGGTGGGGGGAATCACCGGGGAGCTGTTTTTT. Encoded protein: CASSPLVGGITGELFF.

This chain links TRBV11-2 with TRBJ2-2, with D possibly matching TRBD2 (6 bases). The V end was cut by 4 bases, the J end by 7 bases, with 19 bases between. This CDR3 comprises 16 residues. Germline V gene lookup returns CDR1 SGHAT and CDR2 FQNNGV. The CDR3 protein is CASSSRGDVGGGELFF. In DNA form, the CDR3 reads TGTGCCAGCAGCTCCCGGGGAGACGTCGGGGGCGGGGAGCTGTTTTTT.

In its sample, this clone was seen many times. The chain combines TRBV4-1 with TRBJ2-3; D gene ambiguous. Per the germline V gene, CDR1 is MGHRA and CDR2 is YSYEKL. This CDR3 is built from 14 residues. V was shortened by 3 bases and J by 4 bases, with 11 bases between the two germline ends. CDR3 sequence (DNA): TGCGCCAGCAGCCAGTACACCACAGCAGATACGCAGTATTTT. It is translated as CASSQYTTADTQYF.

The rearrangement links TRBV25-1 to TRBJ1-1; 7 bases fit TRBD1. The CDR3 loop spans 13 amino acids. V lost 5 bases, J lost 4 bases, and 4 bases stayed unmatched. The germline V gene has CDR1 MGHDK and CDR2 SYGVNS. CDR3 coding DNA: TGTGCCAGCAGTCCGACAGGGTTCACTGAAGCTTTCTTT. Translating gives CASSPTGFTEAFF.

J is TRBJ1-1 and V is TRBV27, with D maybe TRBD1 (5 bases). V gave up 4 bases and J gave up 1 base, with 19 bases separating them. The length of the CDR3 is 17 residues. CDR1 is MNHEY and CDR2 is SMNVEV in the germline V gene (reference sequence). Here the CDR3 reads CASSSTRGFYGNTEAFF. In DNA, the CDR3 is TGTGCCAGCAGTTCCACTCGGGGGTTCTATGGGAACACTGAAGCTTTCTTT.

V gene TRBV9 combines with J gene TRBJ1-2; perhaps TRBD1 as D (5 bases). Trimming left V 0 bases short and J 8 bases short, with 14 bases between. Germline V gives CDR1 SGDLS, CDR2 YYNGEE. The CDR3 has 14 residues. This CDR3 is CASSVDGGFGGYTF. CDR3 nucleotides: TGTGCCAGCAGCGTAGACGGGGGGTTTGGCGGCTACACCTTC.

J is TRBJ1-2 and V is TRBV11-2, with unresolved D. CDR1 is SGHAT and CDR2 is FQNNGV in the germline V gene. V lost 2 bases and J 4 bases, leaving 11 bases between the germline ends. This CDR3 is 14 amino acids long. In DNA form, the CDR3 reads TGTGCCAGCAGCTTAACTTCCCAGGTCTATGGCTACACCTTC. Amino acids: CASSLTSQVYGYTF. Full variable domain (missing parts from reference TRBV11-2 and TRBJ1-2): EAGVAQSPRYKIIEKRQSVAFWCNPISGHATLYWYQQILGQGPKLLIQFQNNGVVDDSQLPKDRFSAERLKGVDSTLKIQPAKLEDSAVYLCASSLTSQVYGYTFGSGTRLTVV.

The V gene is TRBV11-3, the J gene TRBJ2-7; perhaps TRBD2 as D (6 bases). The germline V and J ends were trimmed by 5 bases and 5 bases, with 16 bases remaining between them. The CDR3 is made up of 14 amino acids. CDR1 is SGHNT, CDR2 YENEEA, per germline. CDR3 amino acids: CASSVGGGFNEQYF. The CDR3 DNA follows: TGTGCCAGCAGCGTGGGAGGTGGCTTTAACGAGCAGTACTTC.

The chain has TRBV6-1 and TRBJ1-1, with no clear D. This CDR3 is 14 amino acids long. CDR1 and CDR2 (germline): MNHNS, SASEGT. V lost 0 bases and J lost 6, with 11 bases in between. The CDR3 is CASSEAVNRPEAFF. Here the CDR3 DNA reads TGTGCCAGCAGTGAAGCGGTGAACAGACCTGAAGCTTTCTTT.

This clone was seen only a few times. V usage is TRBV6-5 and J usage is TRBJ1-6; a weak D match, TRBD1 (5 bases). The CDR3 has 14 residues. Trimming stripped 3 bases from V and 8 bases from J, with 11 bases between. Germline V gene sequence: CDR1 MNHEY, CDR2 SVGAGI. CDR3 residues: CASSYNQGDSPLHF. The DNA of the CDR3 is TGTGCCAGCAGTTATAACCAGGGTGATTCACCCCTCCACTTT.

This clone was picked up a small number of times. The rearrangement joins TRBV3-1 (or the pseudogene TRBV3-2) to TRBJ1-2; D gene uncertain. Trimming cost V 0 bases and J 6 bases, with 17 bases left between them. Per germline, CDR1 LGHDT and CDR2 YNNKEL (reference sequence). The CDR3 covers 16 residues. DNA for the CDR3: TGTGCCAGCAGCCAAGAAATCAGCGTGGTTTTGGATGGCTACACCTTC. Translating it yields CASSQEISVVLDGYTF.

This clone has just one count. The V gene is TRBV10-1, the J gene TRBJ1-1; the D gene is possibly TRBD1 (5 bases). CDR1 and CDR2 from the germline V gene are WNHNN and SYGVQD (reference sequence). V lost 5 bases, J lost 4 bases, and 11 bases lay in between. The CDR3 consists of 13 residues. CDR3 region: CASSSREATEAFF. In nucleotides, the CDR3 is TGCGCCAGCAGTAGCAGGGAAGCCACTGAAGCTTTCTTT.